The 2 T cell receptor beta chains in this list originate from one sample, sequenced in a study of beta chain features in type 1 diabetes. The authors reverse transcribed all of the isolated RNA, so sequencing captured expressed TCRB transcripts. The method was immunoSEQ multiplex PCR; TCRdb's version includes in-frame clones alone and lacks a portion of them. The table shows 300,000 or so clones, with less than 10% occurring only once. Source material: central memory CD4+ T cells from blood. The source is a woman younger than 30 in good health.

V is TRBV7-3 and J is TRBJ2-6, with D possibly matching TRBD1 (5 bases). Germline V gene lookup returns CDR1 SGHTA and CDR2 FQGTGA. V lost 2 bases and J 0 bases, leaving 8 bases between the germline ends. This CDR3 is 16 amino acids long. CDR3 DNA sequence: TGTGCCAGCAGCTTAGGACACAACTCTGGGGCCAACGTCCTGACTTTC. Protein product: CASSLGHNSGANVLTF. The full variable domain, completed using reference TRBV7-3 and TRBJ2-6, is GAGVSQTPSNKVTEKGKYVELRCDPISGHTALYWYRQSLGQGPEFLIYFQGTGAADDSGLPNDRFFAVRPEGSVSTLKIQRTERGDSAVYLCASSLGHNSGANVLTFGAGSRLTVL.

Here the CDR3 reads CASSFQRAGAETQYF. The CDR3 DNA is TGTGCCAGCAGTTTCCAGAGGGCCGGGGCGGAGACCCAGTACTTC. The V call is TRBV28, the J call TRBJ2-5, with D tentatively TRBD1 or TRBD2 (5 bases each). The CDR3 is made up of 15 amino acids. Trimming took 3 bases from V and 5 from J, leaving 16 bases between them. Germline V gene lookup returns CDR1 MDHEN and CDR2 SYDVKM.